The 3 T cell receptor beta chains below all came from one sample that was sequenced in a study of T cell changes during pregnancy in multiple sclerosis. TCRdb's table, derived via immunoSEQ multiplex PCR, lists solely in-frame clones and lacks some. In the table there are 50,000 to 70,000 clones, around 92% of which are singletons. The starting material was peripheral blood, obtained in the third trimester of pregnancy. The receptors originated from a female donor in good health, enrolled as a control in a pregnancy study.

This clone was seen just once. The rearrangement joins TRBV9 to TRBJ1-5; possible D gene TRBD1, 6 bases. V lost 0 bases to trimming and J lost 0 bases, with 16 bases between them. This CDR3 is built from 18 residues. Germline V gene lookup returns CDR1 SGDLS and CDR2 YYNGEE. CDR3 in DNA: TGTGCCAGCAGCGTAGGGGCAGGGGACCCTTATAGCAATCAGCCCCAGCATTTT. This sequence encodes CASSVGAGDPYSNQPQHF.

The table lists this clone with a few counts. The chain links TRBV2 to TRBJ1-1, with D unclear. CDR1 is SNHLY and CDR2 is FYNNEI in the germline V gene. The CDR3 has 11 amino acids. With 6 bases removed from V and 7 bases from J, the gap between germline ends came to 9 bases. CDR3 coding DNA: TGTGCCAGCAGATGGTATAGTGAAGCTTTCTTT. It encodes CASRWYSEAFF.

This clone was seen a handful of times. CDR3 protein: CASSAGNYGYTF. The DNA of the CDR3 is TGTGCCAGCAGCGCGGGGAACTATGGCTACACCTTC. The chain recombines TRBV9 with TRBJ1-2; D remains ambiguous. V was cut by 3 bases and J by 2 bases, with 5 bases left in between. Germline-derived CDR1 and CDR2 are SGDLS and YYNGEE. CDR3 size: 12 residues.